This entry lists 23 T cell receptor beta chains sequenced from one sample in a study of neurological immune-mediated disorders. MiXCR, run by TCRdb on the 5' RACE reads, gives a single entry per CDR3 protein. In the table there are tens of thousands of distinct CDR3 sequences, around 13% of which are singletons. As to time point: technical triplicate 1. Sequenced sample: CD4+ T cells from blood. The receptors derive from a female donor with HTLV-1-associated myelopathy (HAM/TSP).

DNA for the CDR3: TGTGCCAGTACCCCCAGGGGCCGAGCTACAGATACGCAGTATTTT. Amino acid sequence: CASTPRGRATDTQYF. The chain carries TRBV19 and TRBJ2-3; TRBD1 might be the D (6 bases). The ends were cut back, 7 bases at V and 3 bases at J, with 17 bases in the middle. This CDR3 comprises 15 residues. CDR1 is LNHDA, CDR2 SQIVND, per germline (reference sequence).

This clonotype was counted many times. J is TRBJ2-2 and V is TRBV5-1; 7 nucleotides match TRBD1. The CDR3 has 15 residues. The V gene end was trimmed by 4 bases and the J gene end by 5 bases; junction bases not matched to a gene: 8. The germline CDR1 and CDR2 sequences are SGHRS and YFSETQ. The chain's CDR3 is CASSPPSTGTGELFF. DNA for the CDR3: TGCGCCAGCAGCCCACCTTCGACAGGGACCGGGGAGCTGTTTTTT.

This clonotype came up many times. The genes are TRBV6-1 and TRBJ2-1; 8 bases fit TRBD1. Per the germline V gene, CDR1 is MNHNS and CDR2 is SASEGT. The CDR3 sequence is 15 residues long. The V segment lost 5 bases and the J segment 1 base; nucleotides outside the gene matches: 4. CDR3 DNA sequence: TGTGCCAGCAGTAACCGGGACAGGTCCTACAATGAGCAGTTCTTC. Residues: CASSNRDRSYNEQFF.

This clonotype was counted ten times or more. This chain links TRBV5-1 with TRBJ1-1; the D gene is possibly TRBD1 (6 bases). Trimming shortened V by 4 bases and J by 0 bases, and 10 bases separated the two germline ends. This CDR3 is 14 amino acids long. CDR1 is SGHRS, CDR2 YFSETQ, per germline. The CDR3 here is CASSTGPMNTEAFF. The CDR3 DNA reads TGCGCCAGCAGCACAGGGCCCATGAACACTGAAGCTTTCTTT.

This clonotype is medium-sized within its sample. The chain carries TRBV20-1 and TRBJ2-7; no firm D call. Looked up from germline, CDR1 is DFQATT and CDR2 is SNEGSKA (reference sequence). The CDR3 consists of 13 residues. Trimming removed 4 bases from V and 5 bases from J, with 15 bases in between. CDR3 in amino acids: CSAIPMVGDEQYF. CDR3 nucleotide sequence: TGCAGTGCTATACCGATGGTGGGCGACGAGCAGTACTTC.

This clonotype has a count of ten or more. The chain is built from TRBV21-1 and TRBJ2-5; the DNA was not compared with TRBD2, the D call given in the table. TRBV21-1 is a pseudogene locus. The CDR3 is 17 amino acids. The CDR3 coding sequence is TGTGCCAGCAGCGCTAGGACCGGACTAGAGATTTTGGAGACCCAGTACTTC. Residues: CASSARTGLEILETQYF.

This clonotype showed up many times. The rearrangement links TRBV7-8 to TRBJ2-1; D unclear. Per germline, CDR1 SGHVS and CDR2 FQNEAQ. The ends were cut back, 2 bases at V and 9 bases at J, with 11 bases in the middle. This CDR3 contains 13 residues. CDR3 protein: CASSLRPNGEQFF. The CDR3 DNA follows: TGTGCCAGCAGCTTACGGCCGAACGGTGAGCAGTTCTTC.

This clonotype was found many times. The chain has TRBV7-3 and TRBJ2-1; D not resolved. The CDR3 loop spans 15 amino acids. Between the trimmed V and J ends, which lost 1 base and 0 bases, there was a span of 7 bases. From germline, CDR1 is SGHTA and CDR2 FQGTGA. CDR3 DNA sequence: TGTGCCAGCAGCTTAAAGGATAGCTCCTACAATGAGCAGTTCTTC. This codes for CASSLKDSSYNEQFF.

At least ten counts were recorded for this clonotype. The CDR3 sequence is CASSSPGRRSSYNEQFF. In DNA, the CDR3 is TGTGCCAGCAGCTCACCGGGACGTAGGAGCTCCTACAATGAGCAGTTCTTC. The chain has TRBV5-4 and TRBJ2-1; D tentatively fits TRBD1 or TRBD2 (5 bases each). The V gene lost 3 bases and the J gene lost 0 bases, with 16 bases spanning the gap. This CDR3 is 17 amino acids long. CDR1 and CDR2 from the germline V gene are SGHNT and YYREEE (reference sequence).

At least ten counts were recorded for this clonotype. This chain joins TRBV7-2 and TRBJ2-4; 8 nucleotides agree with TRBD2. The V segment lost 3 bases and the J segment 7 bases; nucleotides outside the gene matches: 8. Germline CDR1 SGHTA, CDR2 FQGNSA. The CDR3 runs to 15 residues. The CDR3 region is CASSFDRGGGNIQYF. Written as DNA, the CDR3 is TGTGCCAGCAGCTTCGATCGGGGGGGCGGGAACATTCAGTACTTC.

This clonotype was found many times. The gene calls are TRBV7-2 and TRBJ1-3; D remains ambiguous. The V end lost 1 base, the J end lost 1 base, and 11 bases lay between the germline ends. The CDR3 loop spans 16 amino acids. Looked up from germline, CDR1 is SGHTA and CDR2 is FQGNSA. CDR3 in DNA: TGTGCCAGCAGCTTAGTCCCAAGTCATTCTGGAAACACCATATATTTT. Translating it yields CASSLVPSHSGNTIYF.

CDR3 DNA sequence: TGTGCCAGTAATAGGGGGTGCCAAGAGACCCAGTACTTC. Translated: CASNRGCQETQYF. The chain joins TRBV7-9 to TRBJ2-5; D perhaps matches TRBD1 (6 bases). Germline V CDR1 and CDR2: SEHNR, FQNEAQ (reference sequence). The CDR3 covers 13 residues. The V gene lost 9 bases and the J gene lost 1 base, with 12 bases spanning the gap. Combining the CDR3 with reference TRBV7-9 and TRBJ2-5 gives the whole variable domain DTGVSQNPRHKITKRGQNVTFRCDPISEHNRLYWYRQTLGQGPEFLTYFQNEAQLEKSRLLSDRFSAERPKGSFSTLEIQRTEQGDSAMYLCASNRGCQETQYFGPGTRLLVL.

Ten or more counts support this clonotype. The rearrangement links TRBV20-1 to TRBJ2-1; TRBD2 agrees at 8 bases. The CDR3 is 13 amino acids. Germline lookup yields CDR1 DFQATT and CDR2 SNEGSKA (reference sequence). The DNA for the CDR3 is TGCAGCGTTACTAGCGGCTCCTACAATGAGCAGTTCTTC. Translating gives CSVTSGSYNEQFF.

This sequence joins TRBV7-2 and TRBJ2-7, with a tentative D call TRBD2 (6 bases). The germline V gene has CDR1 SGHTA and CDR2 FQGNSA. The CDR3 totals 14 residues. V lost 1 base, J lost 10 bases, and 17 bases lay in between. The chain's CDR3 is CASSLGFVRGYQYF. The CDR3 nucleotides read TGTGCCAGCAGCTTAGGTTTTGTGCGGGGCTATCAGTACTTC.

This clonotype has ten or more counts. V is TRBV7-2 and J is TRBJ2-7; 8 nucleotides agree with TRBD2. Trimming cost V 3 bases and J 2 bases; bases outside gene matches: 9. The CDR3 covers 16 residues. The germline V gene has CDR1 SGHTA and CDR2 FQGNSA. The DNA of the CDR3 is TGTGCCAGCAGCTTTTCCTTCGGGGGGGGCCCCTACGAGCAGTACTTC. Protein sequence: CASSFSFGGGPYEQYF.

This clonotype was picked up a small number of times. The V gene is TRBV9, the J gene TRBJ2-3; 7 positions agree with TRBD2. The CDR3 spans 16 residues. With 0 bases clipped from V and 0 bases from J, the junction kept 4 bases outside the gene matches. Per germline, CDR1 SGDLS and CDR2 YYNGEE. The CDR3 reads CASSVASLASTDTQYF. The CDR3 DNA follows: TGTGCCAGCAGCGTAGCATCACTAGCGAGCACAGATACGCAGTATTTT.

In this sample, this clonotype turned up many times. V usage is TRBV5-6 and J usage is TRBJ1-5, with 8 nucleotides matching TRBD1. V dropped 3 bases and J dropped 6; count of bases not matched to a gene: 5. The CDR3 has 14 amino acids. The V gene's germline CDR1 is SGHDT and CDR2 YYEEEE. Written as DNA, the CDR3 is TGTGCCAGCAGCTCCGGACAGGGAACTCAGCCCCAGCATTTT. Its protein product is CASSSGQGTQPQHF.

This clonotype was seen ten or more times. The chain joins TRBV5-4 to TRBJ1-1, with TRBD1 matching 9 bases. There are 16 residues in the CDR3. Germline V gene data show CDR1 as SGHNT and CDR2 as YYREEE (reference sequence). With 3 bases clipped from V and 2 bases from J, the junction kept 8 bases outside the gene matches. CDR3 nucleotide sequence: TGTGCCAGCAGCTCACGACAGGGACAGGGAAACACTGAAGCTTTCTTT. Amino acids: CASSSRQGQGNTEAFF. Using reference TRBV5-4 and TRBJ1-1 for the parts outside the CDR3, the full variable domain is ETGVTQSPTHLIKTRGQQVTLRCSSQSGHNTVSWYQQALGQGPQFIFQYYREEENGRGNFPPRFSGLQFPNYSSELNVNALELDDSALYLCASSSRQGQGNTEAFFGQGTRLTVV.

This clonotype was counted only a few times. Written as DNA, the CDR3 is TGTGCCAGCAGGACAGGGTTGGGCTATGGCTACACCTTC. Amino acid sequence: CASRTGLGYGYTF. The gene calls are TRBV6-5 and TRBJ1-2, with TRBD1 identical over 7 bases. The germline gives CDR1 MNHEY, CDR2 SVGAGI. The CDR3 has 13 residues. The V segment lost 6 bases and the J segment 4 bases; nucleotides outside the gene matches: 5.

This clonotype was observed at least ten times. The J gene is TRBJ1-2, the V gene TRBV7-2, with D possibly being TRBD1 (6 bases). The germline CDR1 and CDR2 sequences are SGHTA and FQGNSA. The CDR3 length is 16 residues. V was cut by 5 bases and J by 4 bases, with 20 bases left in between. The CDR3 region is CASSPKQGSGPYGYTF. CDR3 bases: TGTGCCAGCAGCCCCAAACAGGGATCCGGTCCCTATGGCTACACCTTC.

This clonotype has at least ten counts. V and J are TRBV5-1 and TRBJ2-7; TRBD2 matches 13 bases. V trimming: 4 bases; J trimming: 6 bases; junction bases outside the gene matches: 10. Germline CDR1 SGHRS, CDR2 YFSETQ. The CDR3 runs to 16 residues. The CDR3 coding sequence is TGCGCCAGCAGCCCTGAAGGACTAGCGGGAGTTCTCGAGCAGTACTTC. Translated, it gives CASSPEGLAGVLEQYF.

This clonotype has at least ten counts. A read error may be the cause here, since a much bigger clone is one base away. The V and J genes are TRBV12-3 or TRBV12-4 and TRBJ2-2; the D gene could be TRBD1 or TRBD2 (5 bases each). CDR3 length: 15 residues. The CDR3 coding sequence is TGTGCCAGCAGTTTTTACGGCAGGGAGTCCGGGAAGCTGTTTTTT. Translating it yields CASSFYGRESGKLFF.

This clonotype was picked up many times. The genes are TRBV7-8 and TRBJ1-4; D call uncertain. The length of the CDR3 is 16 residues. The germline V gene has CDR1 SGHVS and CDR2 FQNEAQ. V shed 0 bases and J shed 3 bases, with 11 bases lying between them. DNA of the CDR3: TGTGCCAGCAGCTTAGCGCGCCGGGGTCCTAATGAAAAACTGTTTTTT. It codes for CASSLARRGPNEKLFF.